This T cell receptor (beta chain) was sequenced for a study of TIL therapy for anti-PD-1-resistant metastatic lung cancer. CDR1 is SNHLY and CDR2 is FYNNEI in the germline V gene. V gave up 5 bases and J gave up 0 bases, with 12 bases separating them. CDR3 size: 15 residues. Time point of the sample: pre-treatment sample, taken before nivolumab and TIL therapy. This clone appeared a few times. The immunoSEQ assay was v3. Using immunoSEQ multiplex PCR, the repertoire was profiled, and TCRdb retains in-frame clones only, with some absent. The sample consists of 30,000 to 45,000 clones, more than 60% of them appearing once.

The sequence came from a person between 30 and 79 years old with non-small cell lung cancer. The chain couples TRBV2 to TRBJ2-3; tentative D call: TRBD2 (6 bases). Source: blood, taken at baseline. CDR3 DNA: TGTGCCAGCAGTAGCACAGGAGGGAGCACAGATACGCAGTATTTT. Its protein product is CASSSTGGSTDTQYF.